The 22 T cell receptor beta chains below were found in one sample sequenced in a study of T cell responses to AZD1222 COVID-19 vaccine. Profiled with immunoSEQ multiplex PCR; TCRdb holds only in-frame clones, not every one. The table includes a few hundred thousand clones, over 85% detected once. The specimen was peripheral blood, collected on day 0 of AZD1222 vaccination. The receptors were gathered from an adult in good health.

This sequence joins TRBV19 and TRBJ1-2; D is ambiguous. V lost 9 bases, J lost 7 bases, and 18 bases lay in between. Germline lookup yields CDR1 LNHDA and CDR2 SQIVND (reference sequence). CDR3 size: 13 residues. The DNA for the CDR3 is TGTGCCAGCAGAGATGCGGTAGTTGGTGGCTACACCTTC. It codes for CASRDAVVGGYTF.

The CDR3 sequence is CASSQYPHRGSTDTQYF. The CDR3 region has the DNA TGTGCCAGCAGCCAGTACCCGCACAGGGGTTCCACAGATACGCAGTATTTT. V is TRBV3-1 (or the pseudogene TRBV3-2) and J is TRBJ2-3; 7 bases map to TRBD1. The germline V gene encodes CDR1 LGHDT and CDR2 YNNKEL (reference sequence). The CDR3 loop spans 17 amino acids. With 3 bases clipped from V and 2 bases from J, the junction kept 11 bases outside the gene matches.

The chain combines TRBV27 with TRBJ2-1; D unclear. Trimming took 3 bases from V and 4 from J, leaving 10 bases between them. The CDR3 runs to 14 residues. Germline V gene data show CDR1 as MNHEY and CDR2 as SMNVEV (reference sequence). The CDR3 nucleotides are TGTGCCAGCAGTTTTGGCGGAGTGTACAATGAGCAGTTCTTC. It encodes CASSFGGVYNEQFF.

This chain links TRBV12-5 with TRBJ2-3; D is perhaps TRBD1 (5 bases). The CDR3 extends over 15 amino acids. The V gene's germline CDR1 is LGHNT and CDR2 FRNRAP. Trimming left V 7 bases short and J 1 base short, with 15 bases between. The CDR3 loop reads CASALLGRGTDTQYF. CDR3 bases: TGTGCTAGTGCCCTTCTTGGCAGGGGCACAGATACGCAGTATTTT.

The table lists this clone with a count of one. The CDR3 protein is CASTGKNYGYTF. CDR3 sequence (DNA): TGTGCCAGCACCGGTAAAAACTATGGCTACACCTTC. V usage is TRBV11-2 and J usage is TRBJ1-2; D is unresolved. V lost 7 bases and J lost 2, with 8 bases in between. Looked up from germline, CDR1 is SGHAT and CDR2 is FQNNGV. The CDR3 runs to 12 residues.

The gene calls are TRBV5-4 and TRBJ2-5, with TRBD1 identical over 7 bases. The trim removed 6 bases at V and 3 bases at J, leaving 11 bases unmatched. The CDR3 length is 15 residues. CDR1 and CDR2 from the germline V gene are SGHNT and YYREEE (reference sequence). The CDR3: CASTLTPQGKETQYF. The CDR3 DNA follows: TGTGCCAGCACCCTCACCCCACAGGGGAAAGAGACCCAGTACTTC.

The CDR3 here is CASSYSGGAEAFF. CDR3 DNA sequence: TGTGCCAGCAGTTACTCAGGGGGCGCGGAAGCTTTCTTT. The V and J genes are TRBV6-5 and TRBJ1-1, with 7 bases matching TRBD1. Germline values: CDR1 MNHEY, CDR2 SVGAGI. J gave up 8 bases and V 0 bases, and 3 bases lay outside the gene matches. CDR3 length equals 13 residues.

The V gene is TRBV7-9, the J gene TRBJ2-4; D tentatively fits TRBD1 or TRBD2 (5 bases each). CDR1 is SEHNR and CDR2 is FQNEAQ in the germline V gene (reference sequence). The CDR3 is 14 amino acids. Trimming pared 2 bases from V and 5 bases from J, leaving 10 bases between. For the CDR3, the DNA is TGTGCCAGCAGCTTACCTAGGGACGAAAACATTCAGTACTTC. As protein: CASSLPRDENIQYF.

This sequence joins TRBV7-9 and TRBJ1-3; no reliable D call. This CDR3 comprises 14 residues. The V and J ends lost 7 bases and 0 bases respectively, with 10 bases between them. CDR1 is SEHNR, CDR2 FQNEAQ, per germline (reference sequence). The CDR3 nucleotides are TGTGCCAGCACCCCCGCCGCCTCTGGAAACACCATATATTTT. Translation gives CASTPAASGNTIYF.

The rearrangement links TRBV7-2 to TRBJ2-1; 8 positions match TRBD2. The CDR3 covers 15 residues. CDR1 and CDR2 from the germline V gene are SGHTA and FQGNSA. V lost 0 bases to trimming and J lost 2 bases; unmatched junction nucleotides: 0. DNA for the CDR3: TGTGCCAGCAGCTTAGCTAGCGGGACCTACAATGAGCAGTTCTTC. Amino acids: CASSLASGTYNEQFF.

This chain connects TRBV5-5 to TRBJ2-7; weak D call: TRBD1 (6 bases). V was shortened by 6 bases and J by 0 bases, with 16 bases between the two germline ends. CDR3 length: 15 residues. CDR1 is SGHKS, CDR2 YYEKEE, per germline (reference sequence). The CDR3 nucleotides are TGTGCCAGCACCCGAGGGGGTGGGAGCTCCTACGAGCAGTACTTC. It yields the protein CASTRGGGSSYEQYF.

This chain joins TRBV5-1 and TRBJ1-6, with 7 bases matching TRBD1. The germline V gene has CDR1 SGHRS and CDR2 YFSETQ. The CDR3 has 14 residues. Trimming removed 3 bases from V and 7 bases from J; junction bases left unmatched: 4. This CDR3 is CASSSGTANSPLHF. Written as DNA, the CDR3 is TGCGCCAGCAGCTCCGGGACAGCGAATTCACCCCTCCACTTT.

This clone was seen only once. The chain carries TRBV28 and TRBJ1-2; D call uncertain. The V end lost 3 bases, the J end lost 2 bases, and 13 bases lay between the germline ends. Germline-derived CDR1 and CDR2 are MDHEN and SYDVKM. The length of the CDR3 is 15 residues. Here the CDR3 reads CASSFRPGKNYGYTF. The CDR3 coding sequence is TGTGCCAGCAGTTTTCGTCCAGGTAAGAACTATGGCTACACCTTC.

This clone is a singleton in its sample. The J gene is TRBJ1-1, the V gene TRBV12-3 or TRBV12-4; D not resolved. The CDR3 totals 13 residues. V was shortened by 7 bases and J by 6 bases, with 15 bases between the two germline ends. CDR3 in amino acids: CASNQDARAEAFF. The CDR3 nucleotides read TGTGCCAGCAACCAGGACGCGAGGGCTGAAGCTTTCTTT.

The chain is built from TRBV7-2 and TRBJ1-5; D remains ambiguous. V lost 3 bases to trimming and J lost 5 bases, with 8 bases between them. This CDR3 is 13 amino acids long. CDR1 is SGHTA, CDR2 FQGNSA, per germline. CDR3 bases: TGTGCCAGCAGCTTGAGGGAAGATCAGCCCCAGCATTTT. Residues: CASSLREDQPQHF.

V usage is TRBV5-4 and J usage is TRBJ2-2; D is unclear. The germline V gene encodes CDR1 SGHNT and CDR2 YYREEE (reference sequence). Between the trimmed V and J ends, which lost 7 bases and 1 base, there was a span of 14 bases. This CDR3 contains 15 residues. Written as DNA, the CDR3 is TGTGCCAGCTGCGCTTATGGCCAGAACACCGGGGAGCTGTTTTTT. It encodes CASCAYGQNTGELFF.

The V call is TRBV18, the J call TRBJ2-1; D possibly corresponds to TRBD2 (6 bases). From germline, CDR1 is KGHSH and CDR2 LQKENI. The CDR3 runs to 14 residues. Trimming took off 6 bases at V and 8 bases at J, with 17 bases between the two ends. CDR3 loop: CASSQGLPLHEQFF. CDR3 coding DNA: TGTGCCAGCTCCCAGGGACTGCCTTTGCATGAGCAGTTCTTC.

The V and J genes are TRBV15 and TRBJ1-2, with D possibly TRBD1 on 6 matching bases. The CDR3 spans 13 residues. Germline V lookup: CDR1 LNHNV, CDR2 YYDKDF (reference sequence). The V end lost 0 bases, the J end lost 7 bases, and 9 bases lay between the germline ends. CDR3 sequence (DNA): TGTGCCACCAGCAGAGAAACAGGGTTTGGCTACACCTTC. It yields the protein CATSRETGFGYTF.

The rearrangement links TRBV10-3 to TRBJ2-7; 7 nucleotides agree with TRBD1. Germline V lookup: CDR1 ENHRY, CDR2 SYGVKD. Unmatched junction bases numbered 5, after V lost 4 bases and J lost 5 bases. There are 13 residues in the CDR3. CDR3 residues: CAISGGTADEQYF. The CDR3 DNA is TGTGCCATCAGTGGTGGGACAGCGGACGAGCAGTACTTC.

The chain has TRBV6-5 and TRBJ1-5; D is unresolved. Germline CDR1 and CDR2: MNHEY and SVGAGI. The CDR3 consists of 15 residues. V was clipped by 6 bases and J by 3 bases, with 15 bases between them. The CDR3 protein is CASRSGQNLNQPQHF. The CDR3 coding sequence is TGTGCCAGCAGGTCCGGGCAGAACCTCAATCAGCCCCAGCATTTT.

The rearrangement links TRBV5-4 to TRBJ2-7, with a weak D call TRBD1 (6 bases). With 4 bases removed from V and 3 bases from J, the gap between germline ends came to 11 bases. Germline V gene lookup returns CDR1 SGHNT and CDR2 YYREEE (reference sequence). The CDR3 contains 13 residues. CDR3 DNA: TGTGCCAGCAGCCAGACAGGTTACTACGAGCAGTACTTC. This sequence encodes CASSQTGYYEQYF.

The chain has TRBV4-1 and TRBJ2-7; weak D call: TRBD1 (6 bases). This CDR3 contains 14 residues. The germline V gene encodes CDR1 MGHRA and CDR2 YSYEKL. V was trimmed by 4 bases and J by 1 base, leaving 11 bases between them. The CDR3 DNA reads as TGCGCCAGCAGCCCAGGACAGAGATCCTACGAGCAGTACTTC. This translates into CASSPGQRSYEQYF.